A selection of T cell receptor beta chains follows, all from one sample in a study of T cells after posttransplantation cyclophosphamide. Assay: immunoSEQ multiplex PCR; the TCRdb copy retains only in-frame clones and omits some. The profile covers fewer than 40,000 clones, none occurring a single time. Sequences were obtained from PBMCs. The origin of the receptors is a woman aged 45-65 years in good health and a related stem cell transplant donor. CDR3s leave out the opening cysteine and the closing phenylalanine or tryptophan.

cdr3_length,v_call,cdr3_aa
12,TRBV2,ASNLGQGAYEQY
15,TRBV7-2,ASSLSPTGGRTGELF
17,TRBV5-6,ASSSEDTRRAGYNSPLH
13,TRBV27,ASSSGLALSYEQY
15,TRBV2,ASSEKSSGGFGGELF
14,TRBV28,ASSTTSGGNYNEQF
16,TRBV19,ASSMSVREWYSTDTQY
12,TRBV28,ASSSQGTSYEQY
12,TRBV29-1,SASIGQLLYGYT
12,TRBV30,AWIHRGHRGTQY
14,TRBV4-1,ASSQDWDRGRYGYT
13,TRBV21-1,ASIYRAGRNTEAF
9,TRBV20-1,SVHSRFEAF
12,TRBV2,ASSDQGGDYGYT
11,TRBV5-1,ASSHRDTGELF
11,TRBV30,AWDRTGMETQY
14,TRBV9,ASSGVIDSANYGYT
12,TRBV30,AWRRTGAFYGYT
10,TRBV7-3,ASSLYTDTQY
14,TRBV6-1,ASSVRQSLTNEKLF
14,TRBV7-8,ASSLGGGTGIETQY
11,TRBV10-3,AISEVGEETQY
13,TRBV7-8,ASSKDRGSNTEAF
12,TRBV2,ASGHMERNSPLH
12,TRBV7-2,ASSPDRGLDEQY
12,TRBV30,AWNTGDSGNTIY
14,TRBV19,ASSIVDSRTNTEAF
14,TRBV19,ASSMTGNGYQETQY
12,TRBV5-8,ASSLERATDTQY
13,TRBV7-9,ASSSTHGYQETQY
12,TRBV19,ASSITGGDYGYT
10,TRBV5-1,ASRTGDYEQY
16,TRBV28,ASSLYSLMGQSNEKLF
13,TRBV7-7,ASSLGGGRGDTQY
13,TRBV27,ATIGSPVGTDTQY
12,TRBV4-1,ASSQGLGSYEQY
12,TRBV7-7,ASSVDSFTDTQY
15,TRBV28,ASSLSVAGDMNTEAF
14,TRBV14,ASSQYRGLAKDTQY
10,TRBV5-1,ASSSGSYEQY
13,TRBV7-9,ASSLADTSAGEAF
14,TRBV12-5,ASGSGQGKEVYEQY
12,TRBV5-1,ASSHGQGAAEAF
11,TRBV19,ASSVQGDTEAF
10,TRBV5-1,ASSRDYYEQY
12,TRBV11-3,ASSSGQVNTEAF
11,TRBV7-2,ASTPRGAPGQY
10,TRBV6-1,ASEAYGNTIY
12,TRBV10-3,AISLGASTDTQY
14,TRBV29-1,SVQPDRGKFTDTQY
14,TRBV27,ASTRTGTVNTGELF
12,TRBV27,ASSFTGLGYEQY